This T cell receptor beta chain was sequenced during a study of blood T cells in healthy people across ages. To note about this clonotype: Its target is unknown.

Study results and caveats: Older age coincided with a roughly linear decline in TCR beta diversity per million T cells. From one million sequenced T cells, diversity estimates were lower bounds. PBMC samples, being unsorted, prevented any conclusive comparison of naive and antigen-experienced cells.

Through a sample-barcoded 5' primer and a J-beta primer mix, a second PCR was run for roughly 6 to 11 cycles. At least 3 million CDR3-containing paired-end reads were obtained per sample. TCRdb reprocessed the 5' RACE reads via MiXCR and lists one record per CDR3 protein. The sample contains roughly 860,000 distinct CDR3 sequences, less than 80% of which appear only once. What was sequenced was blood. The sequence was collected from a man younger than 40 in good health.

The CDR3 is CVWGENEQFF. The CDR3 nucleotides read TGCGTTTGGGGGGAGAATGAGCAGTTCTTC. J is TRBJ2-1 and V is TRBV20-1; weak D call: TRBD2 (6 bases). The CDR3 length is 10 residues. Germline V CDR1 and CDR2: DFQATT, SNEGSKA (reference sequence).